The entry below gives a single TCR beta chain sequence along with its context. The antigen it binds to is not known. No quality values exist for individual bases; no much larger clone is one base distant. The method was the immunoSEQ multiplex PCR assay. For the multiplex PCR, a mixture combining 60 forward primers for TCR Vbeta segments and 13 reverse primers for TCR Jbeta segments was used. The CDR3 region of rearranged TCR beta genes was amplified from genomic DNA by a multiplex PCR assay. The amplified TCR beta libraries were sequenced on the Illumina HiSeq System as 87-base-pair reads. The authors' pipeline ran thus. A later analysis counted about 80 million unique TCR beta chains across the 670 or so repertoires, and 10 million to 11 million of these chains were shared by at least two donors. Raw reads were error-corrected and collapsed into unique sequences by a nearest-neighbor algorithm in which closely related sequences were merged to remove PCR and sequencing errors. To assign V, D and J gene segments, CDR3 sequences were aligned to IMGT reference sequences. For a sequence to be retained, at least a six-nucleotide match to both a V gene segment and a J gene segment was required. A rearrangement was called productive if the CDR3 had no stop codons and remained in frame with V and J, and every other rearrangement was called non-productive. Following IMGT convention, CDR3 was defined as the stretch from the second conserved V-encoded cysteine to the conserved J-encoded phenylalanine. The earlier analysis of some 580 of the donors excluded any sequence lacking an unambiguous match to a single V gene segment. An earlier analysis of just under 600 of the donors called V segments functional above 56.7% productive rearrangements and segregating when the between-donor standard deviation exceeded 5%. A statistical classification framework was built for diagnosing cytomegalovirus status from the catalog of TCR beta chain sequences. In a later analysis, TCR nucleotide sequences were compared against IMGT/GENE-DB human TR gene sequences so that V and J genes could be assigned. Using the TCRdist pipeline, a later analysis assigned CDR3 sequences along with most-parsimonious VDJ recombination scenarios. In a later analysis, each TCR beta chain was defined by its CDR3 amino acid sequence together with its V-gene family, and reads without a unique V-gene family were excluded. To address suspected cross-contamination and a sequencing artifact, a later analysis removed around 590 highly shared, low-generation-probability nucleotide sequences. In a later analysis, a clonal expansion index was calculated for each public chain from normalized within-repertoire ranks of inferred template counts. Generation probabilities in a later analysis came from a VDJ recombination model fitted to out-of-frame rearrangements, and those results were checked against IGoR. In a later analysis, TCR-TCR, TCR-HLA and TCR-CMV co-occurrence was scored with hypergeometric tests, and a repertoire-size bias correction was applied to TCR pairs. False discovery rates were estimated in a later analysis by permuting HLA or CMV assignments 20 times. In a later analysis, co-occurring TCRs were grouped with DBSCAN, and TCRdist sequence similarity was added when clustering was performed within HLA-allele-positive subsets. Repertoires with fewer than 30,000 or more than 120,000 public chains were left out of co-occurrence clustering, as were about five repertoires with anomalous nucleotide sharing. In TCRdb, the immuneACCESS table is reduced to in-frame sequences with V and J assigned. These tables do not hold every clone; where another copy was compared, an unresolved V gene accounts for under half, and the others remain unexplained. V, J and clone size are those of that table, while D and trimming were read from the DNA. This sample gives roughly 180,000 clones in total; roughly 81% of them show up just once. The biggest ten clones account for about 4.9% of the sample.

The cohort was made up of about 670 healthy bone marrow donors. At the time of sampling, every cohort member was nominally healthy, though immune exposures that went unrecorded were likely present. The donor tested CMV seropositive and was one of the 289 seropositive cohort members. A peripheral blood sample was collected from each donor, and TCR beta sequencing was performed on peripheral blood mononuclear cells. The Qiagen DNeasy Blood Extraction Kit was used to extract genomic DNA from the blood cell samples. This record comes from a study of cytomegalovirus exposure and HLA in healthy donors (TCRdb year 2017). Describing the broader study: In an earlier analysis of 587 of the donors, 276 Gb of sequence data and approximately 100 million unique TCR beta sequences from roughly 200 million T cells were reported. A later analysis re-analyzed previously published TCR beta repertoires from 550 to 700 donors and added high-resolution HLA genotyping to study TCR occurrence patterns. Rather than using new phenotypic data, the later analysis identified candidate immune exposures from TCR beta sequences and from how often those sequences occurred across donors. The study profiled the T cell repertoires of 500 to 800 subjects by immunosequencing and related them to cytomegalovirus serostatus. The study aimed to test whether signatures of past pathogen exposure could be identified by cataloging public T cell receptors. The number of donors typed differed by locus, with 629-630 for A, B, C, DRB1 and DQB1, approximately 500 for DQA1, approximately 580 for DPA1, and 450 to 480 for DPB1. The genetic ancestry cluster associated with self-reported Caucasian donors included around 76% of the 300 to 400 genotyped donors. High-throughput TCR immunosequencing, statistical association of individual TCRs with disease status, and machine learning were combined to predict cytomegalovirus infection status. Roughly 5 DR-DQ haplotypes were handled as single units for association and clustering, since linkage in the cohort was strong. Among about 410 genotyped donors of the cohort, an average of approximately 240,000 unique TCR beta nucleotide sequences was sequenced per donor, of which roughly 18% were non-productive. Besides the first cohort of 550 to 750 subjects, a separate validation cohort made up of 90 to 150 different subjects was used. An early release covering around 630 HLA-typed donors comprised approximately 290 gigabases of sequencing data and around 80 million unique TCR sequences. An earlier analysis of 587 of the donors applied high-throughput TCR beta sequencing to assess whether each TCR beta V gene segment acted as functional or pseudogenic. Alongside the repertoire data, information on donor age, sex, ethnicity and CMV serostatus was compiled. Both class I and class II loci were covered by HLA typing, at four-digit resolution. Every discovery cohort repertoire had been produced on one sequencing platform. In a later genetic analysis, genome-wide SNP genotypes for about 65% of the roughly 670 donors were used, and that subset was treated as a discovery cohort. General study outcomes and caveats: In an earlier analysis of a few hundred of the donors, most TCR beta V segments were observed in productive rearrangements about 90% or about 30% of the time, broadly matching IMGT annotations. Because some donors lacked HLA typing at each locus, the association tests relied only on the typed subset. At a false discovery rate of 0.05, a later analysis linked 16,951 TCR beta sequences to specific HLA alleles. Cytomegalovirus status was reported to be diagnosed by the classifier with high specificity and sensitivity in both the original and validation cohorts. Correlated functional status among segregating V segments might reflect linkage disequilibrium, but an unknown experimental factor could not be ruled out. The authors suggested that the approach could potentially be generalized to other disease states and immunological phenotypes. A later analysis reported that several top co-occurrence clusters appeared linked to parvovirus B19, influenza, CMV and Epstein-Barr virus. The only immune exposure information available for the cohort was CMV serostatus. A cluster of highly shared sequence variants was judged likely to be a technical artifact of the sequencing pipeline. The 87-base-pair reads could not distinguish some IMGT-functional V segments, including TRBV6-2 and TRBV6-3, so those segments were excluded. In a later analysis, TCR association rates were found to vary across HLA loci, with the most associated TCRs seen for DRB1 alleles and the fewest for HLA-C alleles. The earlier analysis of some 560 of the donors excluded roughly 17 rarely observed V segments, including chromosome 9 orphons, because counts were too low. An association between a missense DCLRE1C variant and V-gene and J-gene trimming of TCR beta chains was found in a later genetic analysis and replicated in an independent cohort. Most TCR sequences were seen in very few donors, while some public TCRs were found in many individuals. A few of the identified cytomegalovirus-associated TCR beta chains were confirmed in vitro to be specific for cytomegalovirus antigens. When HLA alleles, especially DR and DQ, strongly co-occurred, TCR associations were difficult to assign to individual alleles. A later genetic analysis reported fewer N-insertions in productive TCRs among donors in an Asian-associated ancestry cluster than the roughly 620-donor mean. In the study, around 160 TCR beta chains were listed as associated with cytomegalovirus. In a later analysis, HLA-associated TCR beta chains were found to be more clonally expanded and to have lower generation probabilities than equally common non-associated chains. A further reported finding was that TCR beta sequences accurately predicted the HLA-A and HLA-B alleles for most subjects in the first cohort. Roughly uniform sequencing depth across donors was assumed in presence/absence analyses, although this assumption may not hold. In a later analysis, most CMV-associated TCR beta chains were found to appear HLA-restricted, with HLA associations seemingly driven largely by CMV exposure. The cohort was sequenced for TCR beta chains only, and without alpha or paired-chain data the features that could be detected were limited.

The germline V gene yields SGHTA for CDR1 and FQGTGA for CDR2. Trimming takes 5 bases from V and 5 bases from J, and the germline ends sit 6 bases apart. The CDR3 has 11 amino acids, counting the end cysteine and phenylalanine. Kept here is only the CDR3 DNA, which spans 33 bases and is read in frame from base 1. The sample was PBMCs. This TCR derives from a girl aged 5-17 years in good health and CMV-seropositive. The chain was built from TRBV7-3 and TRBJ2-5; the D gene is perhaps TRBD2, from 5 matching bases. The CDR3 here reads CASSPGETQYF. The DNA reads TGTGCCAGCAGCCCGGGGGAGACCCAGTACTTC.